Below are 9 T cell receptor beta chains sequenced from a single sample in a study of cytomegalovirus exposure and HLA in healthy donors. In the PCR, 60 Vbeta and 13 Jbeta primers were used. Profiling relied on immunoSEQ multiplex PCR, and the TCRdb table lists in-frame clones only, not all of them. The repertoire holds roughly 120,000 clones, with around 79% as singletons. The sample taken for sequencing was PBMCs. The receptor set was obtained from a middle-aged woman in good health and CMV-seronegative.

The genes are TRBV14 and TRBJ2-2, with 12 bases aligning to TRBD2. V shed 0 bases, J shed 3 bases, and the junction held 17 bases outside the gene matches. This CDR3 comprises 22 residues. Germline lookup yields CDR1 SGHDN and CDR2 FVKESK. CDR3 nucleotide sequence: TGTGCCAGCAGCCAAGACTCGCATTTGTCACTAGCGGGGGGAAGATACACCGGGGAGCTGTTTTTT. This gives the protein CASSQDSHLSLAGGRYTGELFF.

This chain uses TRBV4-1 with TRBJ1-5; TRBD1 is a possible D gene (6 bases). In germline, CDR1 is MGHRA, CDR2 YSYEKL. The germline V and J ends were trimmed by 4 bases and 0 bases, with 16 bases remaining between them. The CDR3 covers 17 residues. CDR3 bases: TGCGCCAGCAGCCCTCTCCTCCAGGGGTATAGCAATCAGCCCCAGCATTTT. Translation gives CASSPLLQGYSNQPQHF.

This clone was observed a single time. The chain links TRBV19 to TRBJ1-1; 7 bases align to TRBD1. The V segment lost 3 bases and the J segment 4 bases; nucleotides outside the gene matches: 5. Per the germline V gene, CDR1 is LNHDA and CDR2 is SQIVND (reference sequence). There are 14 residues in the CDR3. The CDR3 reads CASSIDRAGTEAFF. CDR3 coding DNA: TGTGCCAGTAGTATTGACAGGGCCGGCACTGAAGCTTTCTTT.

This clone has a handful of counts. The chain couples TRBV7-2 to TRBJ1-1; D is ambiguous. V lost 0 bases and J 2 bases, leaving 10 bases between the germline ends. The CDR3 consists of 15 residues. Germline V gives CDR1 SGHTA, CDR2 FQGNSA. The DNA for the CDR3 is TGTGCCAGCAGCTTAGCCCACAGCTCAAACACTGAAGCTTTCTTT. As protein: CASSLAHSSNTEAFF.

The rearrangement joins TRBV9 to TRBJ2-2; possible D gene TRBD2, 7 bases. This CDR3 is built from 17 residues. V gave up 4 bases and J gave up 5 bases, with 21 bases separating them. The V gene's germline CDR1 is SGDLS and CDR2 YYNGEE. CDR3: CASSSAGRGGGTGELFF. CDR3 nucleotides: TGTGCCAGCAGCTCAGCGGGAAGGGGGGGTGGGACCGGGGAGCTGTTTTTT.

CDR3 protein: CASGPTGEETQYF. The CDR3, as DNA: TGCGCCAGCGGACCCACAGGGGAGGAGACCCAGTACTTC. J is TRBJ2-5 and V is TRBV5-1; 7 nucleotides agree with TRBD1. Losses at the gene ends were 7 bases for V and 5 bases for J; bases not matched to a gene: 8. The CDR3 is 13 amino acids. Germline CDR1 and CDR2: SGHRS and YFSETQ.

This clone turned up a few times. The chain employs TRBV7-2 and TRBJ2-3; D is undetermined. This CDR3 is 16 amino acids long. Germline V CDR1 and CDR2: SGHTA, FQGNSA. V lost 0 bases to trimming and J lost 0 bases, with 10 bases between them. CDR3 protein: CASSLASGSSTDTQYF. The CDR3 DNA reads as TGTGCCAGCAGCTTAGCCTCCGGGTCTAGCACAGATACGCAGTATTTT.

The rearrangement links TRBV6-6 to TRBJ1-1; D uncertain. This CDR3 region has 14 residues. The V end lost 3 bases, the J end lost 5 bases, and 13 bases lay between the germline ends. Per the germline V gene, CDR1 is MNHNY and CDR2 is SVGAGI (reference sequence). In DNA form, the CDR3 reads TGTGCCAGCAGTTATGGTGAGAGAGGGACTGAAGCTTTCTTT. It codes for CASSYGERGTEAFF.

The chain carries TRBV19 and TRBJ2-1, with 7 nucleotides matching TRBD1. CDR1 and CDR2 (germline): LNHDA, SQIVND (reference sequence). The CDR3 is 16 residues long. V shed 4 bases, J shed 0 bases, and the junction held 6 bases outside the gene matches. The CDR3 sequence: CASSKNRGLSYNEQFF. The CDR3 DNA follows: TGTGCCAGTAGTAAAAACAGGGGCCTCTCCTACAATGAGCAGTTCTTC.